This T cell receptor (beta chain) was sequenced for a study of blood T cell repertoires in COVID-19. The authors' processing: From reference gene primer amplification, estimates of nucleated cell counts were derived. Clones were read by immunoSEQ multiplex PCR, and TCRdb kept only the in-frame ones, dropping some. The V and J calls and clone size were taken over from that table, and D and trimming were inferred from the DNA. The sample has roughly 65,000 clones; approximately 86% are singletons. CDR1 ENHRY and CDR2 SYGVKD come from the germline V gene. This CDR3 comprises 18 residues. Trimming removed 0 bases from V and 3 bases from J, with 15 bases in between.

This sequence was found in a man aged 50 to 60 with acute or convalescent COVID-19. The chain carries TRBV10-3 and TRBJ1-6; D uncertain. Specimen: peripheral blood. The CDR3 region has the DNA TGTGCCATCAGTGAGTCGGAGGCCGCCCGAGGCTATAATTCACCCCTCCACTTT. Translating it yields CAISESEAARGYNSPLHF.